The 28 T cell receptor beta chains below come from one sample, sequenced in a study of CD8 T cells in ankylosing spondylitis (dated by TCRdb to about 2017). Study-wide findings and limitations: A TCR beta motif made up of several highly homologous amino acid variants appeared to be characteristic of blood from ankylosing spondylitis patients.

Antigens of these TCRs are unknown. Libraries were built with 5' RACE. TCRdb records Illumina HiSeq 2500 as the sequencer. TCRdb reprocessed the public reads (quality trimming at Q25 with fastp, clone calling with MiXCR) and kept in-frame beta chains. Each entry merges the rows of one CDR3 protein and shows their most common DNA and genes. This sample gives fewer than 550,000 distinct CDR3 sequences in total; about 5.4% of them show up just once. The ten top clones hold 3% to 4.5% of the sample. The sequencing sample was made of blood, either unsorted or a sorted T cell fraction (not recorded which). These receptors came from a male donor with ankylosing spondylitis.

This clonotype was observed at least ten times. The CDR3 DNA follows: TGCGCCAGCAGCCGTCTAAGAGGGACAGGGAACTATGGCTACACCTTC. Translating it yields CASSRLRGTGNYGYTF. The chain joins TRBV4-1 to TRBJ1-2; TRBD1 matches 9 bases. J gave up 2 bases and V 4 bases, and 8 bases lay outside the gene matches. The length of the CDR3 is 16 residues. Looked up from germline, CDR1 is MGHRA and CDR2 is YSYEKL.

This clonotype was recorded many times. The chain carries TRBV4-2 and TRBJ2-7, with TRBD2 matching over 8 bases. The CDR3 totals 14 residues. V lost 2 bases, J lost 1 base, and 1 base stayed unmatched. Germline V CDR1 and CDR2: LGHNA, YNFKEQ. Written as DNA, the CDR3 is TGTGCCAGCAGCCAACCTAGCGGGTCCTACGAGCAGTACTTC. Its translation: CASSQPSGSYEQYF.

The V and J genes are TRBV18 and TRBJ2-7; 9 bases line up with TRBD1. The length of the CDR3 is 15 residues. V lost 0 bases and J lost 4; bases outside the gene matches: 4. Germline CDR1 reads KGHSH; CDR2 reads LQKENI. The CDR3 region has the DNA TGTGCCAGCTCACCACCGGGACAGGGTGGATACGAGCAGTACTTC. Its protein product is CASSPPGQGGYEQYF.

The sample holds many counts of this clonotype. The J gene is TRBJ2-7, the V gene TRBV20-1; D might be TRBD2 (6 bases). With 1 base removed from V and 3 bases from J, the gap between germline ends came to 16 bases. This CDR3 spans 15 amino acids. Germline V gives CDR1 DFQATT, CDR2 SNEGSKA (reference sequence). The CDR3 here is CSARVEGGSRYEQYF. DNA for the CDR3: TGCAGTGCTAGAGTGGAGGGCGGGTCCCGCTACGAGCAGTACTTC.

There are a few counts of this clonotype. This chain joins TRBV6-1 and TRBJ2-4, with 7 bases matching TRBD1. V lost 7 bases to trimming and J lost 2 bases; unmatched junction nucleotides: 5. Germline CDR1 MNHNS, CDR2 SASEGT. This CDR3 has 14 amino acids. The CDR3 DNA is TGTGCCAGCACCGACAGGGAGACCAAAAACATTCAGTACTTC. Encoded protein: CASTDRETKNIQYF.

The CDR3 coding sequence is TGTGCCAGCAGACGAGCGGGATTAAGCACAGATACGCAGTATTTT. Translating it yields CASRRAGLSTDTQYF. The J gene is TRBJ2-3, the V gene TRBV7-9; 7 bases are shared with TRBD2. The V and J ends lost 6 bases and 0 bases, in that order; junction bases with no gene match: 6. Per the germline V gene, CDR1 is SEHNR and CDR2 is FQNEAQ (reference sequence). The CDR3 loop spans 15 amino acids.

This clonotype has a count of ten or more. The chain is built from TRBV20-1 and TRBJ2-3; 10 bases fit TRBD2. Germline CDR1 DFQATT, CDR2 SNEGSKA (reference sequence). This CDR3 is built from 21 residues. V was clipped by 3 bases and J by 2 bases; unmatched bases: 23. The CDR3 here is CSARISGRTSGIHRYTDTQYF. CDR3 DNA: TGCAGTGCTAGGATTTCAGGGAGGACTAGCGGTATACATCGTTACACAGATACGCAGTATTTT.

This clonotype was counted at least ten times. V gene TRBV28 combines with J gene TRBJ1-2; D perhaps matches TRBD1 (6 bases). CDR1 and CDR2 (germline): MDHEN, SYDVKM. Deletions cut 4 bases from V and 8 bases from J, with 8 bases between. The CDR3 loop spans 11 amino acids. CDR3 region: CASSWGQGYTF. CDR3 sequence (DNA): TGTGCCAGCAGTTGGGGGCAGGGCTACACCTTC.

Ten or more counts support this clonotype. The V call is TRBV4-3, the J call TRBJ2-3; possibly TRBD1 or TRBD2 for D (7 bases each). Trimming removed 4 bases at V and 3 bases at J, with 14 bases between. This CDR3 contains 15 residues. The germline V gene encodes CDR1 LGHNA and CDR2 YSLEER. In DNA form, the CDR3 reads TGCGCCAGCAGCCCCCGTCAGGGGGGGACAGATACGCAGTATTTT. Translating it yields CASSPRQGGTDTQYF.

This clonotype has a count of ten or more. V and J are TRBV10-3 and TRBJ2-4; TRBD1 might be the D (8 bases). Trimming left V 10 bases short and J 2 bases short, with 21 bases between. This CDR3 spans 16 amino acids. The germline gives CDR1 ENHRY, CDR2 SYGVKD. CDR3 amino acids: CATTGTGGGSKNIQYF. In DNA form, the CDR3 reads TGTGCCACTACCGGGACAGGCGGGGGATCCAAAAACATTCAGTACTTC.

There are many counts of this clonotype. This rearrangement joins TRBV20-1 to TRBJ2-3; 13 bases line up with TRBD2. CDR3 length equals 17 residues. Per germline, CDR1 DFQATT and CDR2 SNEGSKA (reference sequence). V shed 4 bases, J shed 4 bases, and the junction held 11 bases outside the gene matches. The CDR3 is CSANRLAGGLSADTQYF. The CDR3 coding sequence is TGCAGTGCTAACCGACTAGCGGGAGGACTATCCGCAGATACGCAGTATTTT.

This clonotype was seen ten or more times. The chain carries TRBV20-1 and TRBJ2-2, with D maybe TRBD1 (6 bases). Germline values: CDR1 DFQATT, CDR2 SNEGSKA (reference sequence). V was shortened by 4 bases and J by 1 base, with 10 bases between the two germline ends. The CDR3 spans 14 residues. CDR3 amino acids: CSAKDRLNTGELFF. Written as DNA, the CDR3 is TGCAGTGCTAAGGACAGATTGAACACCGGGGAGCTGTTTTTT.

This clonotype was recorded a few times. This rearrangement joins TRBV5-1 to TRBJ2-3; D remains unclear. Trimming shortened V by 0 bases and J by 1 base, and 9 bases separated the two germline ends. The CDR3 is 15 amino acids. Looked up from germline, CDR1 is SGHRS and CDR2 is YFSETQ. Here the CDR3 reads CASSLGDVGTDTQYF. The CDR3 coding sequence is TGCGCCAGCAGCTTGGGAGACGTAGGCACAGATACGCAGTATTTT.

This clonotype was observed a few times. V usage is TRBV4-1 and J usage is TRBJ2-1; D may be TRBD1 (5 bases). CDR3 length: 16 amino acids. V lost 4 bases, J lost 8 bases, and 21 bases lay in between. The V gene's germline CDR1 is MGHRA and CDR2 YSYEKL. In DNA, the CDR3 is TGCGCCAGCAGCCTCAGGGCCGGCCCCCGGTCGGATGAGCAGTTCTTC. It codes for CASSLRAGPRSDEQFF.

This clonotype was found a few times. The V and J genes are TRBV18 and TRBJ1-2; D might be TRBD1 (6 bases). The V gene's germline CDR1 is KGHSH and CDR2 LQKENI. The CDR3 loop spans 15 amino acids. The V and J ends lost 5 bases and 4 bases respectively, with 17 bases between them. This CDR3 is CASSLHGQMPYGYTF. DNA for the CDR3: TGTGCCAGCTCATTACACGGACAGATGCCCTATGGCTACACCTTC.

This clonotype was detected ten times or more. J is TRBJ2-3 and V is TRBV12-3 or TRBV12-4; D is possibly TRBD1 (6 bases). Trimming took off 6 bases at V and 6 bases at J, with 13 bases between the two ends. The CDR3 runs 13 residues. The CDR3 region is CASRPYTGDTQYF. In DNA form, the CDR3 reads TGTGCCAGCAGACCGTACACAGGGGATACGCAGTATTTT.

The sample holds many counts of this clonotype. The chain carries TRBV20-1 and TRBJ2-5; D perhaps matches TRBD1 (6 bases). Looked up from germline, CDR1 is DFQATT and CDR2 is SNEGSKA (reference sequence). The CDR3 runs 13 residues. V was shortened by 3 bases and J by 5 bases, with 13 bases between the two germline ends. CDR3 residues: CSASWLRGETQYF. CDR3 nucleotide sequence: TGCAGTGCTAGTTGGTTGAGGGGGGAGACCCAGTACTTC.

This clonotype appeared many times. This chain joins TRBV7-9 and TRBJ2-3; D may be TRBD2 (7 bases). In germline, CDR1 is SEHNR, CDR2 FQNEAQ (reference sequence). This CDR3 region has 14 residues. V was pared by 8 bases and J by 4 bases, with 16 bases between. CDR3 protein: CASGRGAGADTQYF. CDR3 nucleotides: TGTGCCAGCGGTCGGGGGGCTGGGGCAGATACGCAGTATTTT. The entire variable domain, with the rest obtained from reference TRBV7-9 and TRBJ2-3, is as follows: DTGVSQNPRHKITKRGQNVTFRCDPISEHNRLYWYRQTLGQGPEFLTYFQNEAQLEKSRLLSDRFSAERPKGSFSTLEIQRTEQGDSAMYLCASGRGAGADTQYFGPGTRLTVL.

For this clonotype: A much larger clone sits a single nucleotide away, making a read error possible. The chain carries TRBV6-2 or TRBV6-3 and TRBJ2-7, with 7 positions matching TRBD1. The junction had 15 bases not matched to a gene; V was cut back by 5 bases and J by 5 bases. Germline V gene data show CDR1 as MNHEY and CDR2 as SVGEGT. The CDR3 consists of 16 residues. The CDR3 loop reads CASSGTAPRVSNEQYF. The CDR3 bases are TGTGCCAGCAGTGGGACAGCTCCCAGGGTGTCCAACGAGCAGTACTTC.

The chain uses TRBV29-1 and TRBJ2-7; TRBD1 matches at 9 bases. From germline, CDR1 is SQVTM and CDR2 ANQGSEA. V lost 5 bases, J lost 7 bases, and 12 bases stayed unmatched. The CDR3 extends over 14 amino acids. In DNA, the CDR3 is TGCAGCGTTTCTACAGGGGGCGGGGAGGGGGAGCAGTACTTC. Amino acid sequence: CSVSTGGGEGEQYF.

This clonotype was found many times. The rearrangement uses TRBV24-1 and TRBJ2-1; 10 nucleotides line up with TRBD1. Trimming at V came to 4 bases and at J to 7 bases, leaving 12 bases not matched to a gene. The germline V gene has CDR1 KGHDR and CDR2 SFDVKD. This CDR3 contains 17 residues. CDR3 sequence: CATSDSPGQGILNEQFF. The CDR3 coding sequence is TGTGCCACCAGTGACTCGCCGGGACAGGGGATATTGAATGAGCAGTTCTTC.

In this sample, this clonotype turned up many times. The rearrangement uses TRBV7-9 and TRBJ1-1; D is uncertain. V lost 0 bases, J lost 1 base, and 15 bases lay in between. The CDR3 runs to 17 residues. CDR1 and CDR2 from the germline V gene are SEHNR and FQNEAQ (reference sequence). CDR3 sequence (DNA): TGTGCCAGCAGCTTAGCACGGACCACCGAGGCGAACACTGAAGCTTTCTTT. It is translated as CASSLARTTEANTEAFF.

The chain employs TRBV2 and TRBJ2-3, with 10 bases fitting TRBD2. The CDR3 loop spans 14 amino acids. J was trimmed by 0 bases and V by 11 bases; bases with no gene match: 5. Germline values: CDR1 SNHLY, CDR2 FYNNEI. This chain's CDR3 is CADRTSGSTDTQYF. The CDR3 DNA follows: TGTGCCGACAGGACTAGCGGAAGCACAGATACGCAGTATTTT.

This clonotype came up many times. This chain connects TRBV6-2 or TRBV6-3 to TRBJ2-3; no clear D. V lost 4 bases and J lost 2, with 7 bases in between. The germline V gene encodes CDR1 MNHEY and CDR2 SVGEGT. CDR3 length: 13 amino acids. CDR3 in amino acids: CASSSQITDTQYF. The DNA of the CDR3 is TGTGCCAGCAGTTCGCAGATCACAGATACGCAGTATTTT.

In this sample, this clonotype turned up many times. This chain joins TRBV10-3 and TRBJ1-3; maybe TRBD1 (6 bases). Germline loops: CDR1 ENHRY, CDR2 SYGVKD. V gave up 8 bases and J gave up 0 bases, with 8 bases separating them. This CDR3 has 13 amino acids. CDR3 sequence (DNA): TGTGCCATCGGACAGAGCTCTGGAAACACCATATATTTT. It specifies CAIGQSSGNTIYF.

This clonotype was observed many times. The CDR3 DNA reads TGTGCCAGCAGCCAAGAATTAGGAAGCGGGAGATTCTACAATGAGCAGTTCTTC. This gives the protein CASSQELGSGRFYNEQFF. The rearrangement links TRBV14 to TRBJ2-1, with 8 bases that match TRBD2. This CDR3 is 18 amino acids long. The V gene's germline CDR1 is SGHDN and CDR2 FVKESK. Losses at the gene ends were 0 bases for V and 3 bases for J; bases not matched to a gene: 10.

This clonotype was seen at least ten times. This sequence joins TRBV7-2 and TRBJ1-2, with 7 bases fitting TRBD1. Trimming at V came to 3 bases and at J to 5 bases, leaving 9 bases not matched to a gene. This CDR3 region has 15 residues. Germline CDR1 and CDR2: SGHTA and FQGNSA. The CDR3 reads CASSFTQGINYGYTF. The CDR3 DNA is TGTGCCAGCAGCTTCACACAGGGGATAAATTATGGCTACACCTTC.

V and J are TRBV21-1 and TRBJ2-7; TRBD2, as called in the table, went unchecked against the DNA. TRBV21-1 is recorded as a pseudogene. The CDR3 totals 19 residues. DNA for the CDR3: TGTGCCAGCAGAGCGGGAGATCTGAAGCTAGCGGACGACCGCTACGAGCAGTACTTC. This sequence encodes CASRAGDLKLADDRYEQYF.